These 9 T cell receptor beta chains were sequenced from one sample in a study of PD-L1 blockade in urothelial cancer. Time point described: peripheral blood 6 weeks after treatment start. The protocol was immunoSEQ multiplex PCR, while the TCRdb copy is restricted to in-frame clones and leaves out a portion. The sample includes 100,000 to 150,000 clones, roughly 88% of them seen just once. The sample here was PBMCs, taken around atezolizumab (anti-PD-L1) treatment. Receptor source: a man aged 50 or older with urothelial cancer.

This clone was recorded only once. The CDR3 DNA reads as TGTGCCAGCATTGGGGGAAGGGAGGGGAACACTGAAGCTTTCTTT. Encoded protein: CASIGGREGNTEAFF. V and J are TRBV11-2 and TRBJ1-1; TRBD1 might be the D (5 bases). CDR3 size: 15 residues. Trimming left V 7 bases short and J 1 base short, with 16 bases between. Germline values: CDR1 SGHAT, CDR2 FQNNGV.

About this clone itself: The sample carries other DNA sequences with the same CDR3. The chain links TRBV5-4 to TRBJ2-3; weak D call: TRBD1 (5 bases). The CDR3 covers 14 residues. V was shortened by 0 bases and J by 0 bases, with 5 bases between the two germline ends. Germline CDR1 SGHNT, CDR2 YYREEE (reference sequence). The CDR3 region is CASSLAGSTDTQYF. The CDR3 nucleotides read TGTGCCAGCAGCTTGGCAGGGAGCACAGATACGCAGTATTTT.

The J gene is TRBJ2-6, the V gene TRBV28, with D tentatively TRBD1 (5 bases). Germline V CDR1 and CDR2: MDHEN, SYDVKM. The CDR3 consists of 15 residues. V lost 2 bases to trimming and J lost 4 bases, with 9 bases between them. DNA for the CDR3: TGTGCCAGCAGTTTAACCCGACAGGGGGCCAACGTCCTGACTTTC. This encodes CASSLTRQGANVLTF. Combining the CDR3 with reference TRBV28 and TRBJ2-6 gives the whole variable domain DVKVTQSSRYLVKRTGEKVFLECVQDMDHENMFWYRQDPGLGLRLIYFSYDVKMKEKGDIPEGYSVSREKKERFSLILESASTNQTSMYLCASSLTRQGANVLTFGAGSRLTVL.

The J gene is TRBJ1-1, the V gene TRBV7-2, with no clear D. Trimming removed 7 bases from V and 2 bases from J, with 17 bases in between. This CDR3 region has 15 residues. Germline CDR1 and CDR2: SGHTA and FQGNSA. The CDR3 protein is CASTPRQLGNTEAFF. The CDR3 region has the DNA TGTGCCAGCACCCCTCGGCAGCTAGGAAACACTGAAGCTTTCTTT.

This chain uses TRBV5-1 with TRBJ2-5; D perhaps matches TRBD1 (6 bases). This CDR3 comprises 14 residues. The germline CDR1 and CDR2 sequences are SGHRS and YFSETQ. Trimming took off 3 bases at V and 5 bases at J, with 14 bases between the two ends. In DNA, the CDR3 is TGCGCCAGCAGCTCGGGAAGGGGGTATGAGACCCAGTACTTC. It codes for CASSSGRGYETQYF. The full variable domain, with the rest looked up from reference TRBV5-1 and TRBJ2-5, is KAGVTQTPRYLIKTRGQQVTLSCSPISGHRSVSWYQQTPGQGLQFLFEYFSETQRNKGNFPGRFSGRQFSNSRSEMNVSTLELGDSALYLCASSSGRGYETQYFGPGTRLLVL.

The chain is built from TRBV28 and TRBJ2-3; 12 bases are a match to TRBD2. The CDR3 totals 14 residues. CDR1 and CDR2 (germline): MDHEN, SYDVKM. Trimming cost V 8 bases and J 4 bases; bases outside gene matches: 4. CDR3 region: CASLAGGPADTQYF. CDR3 coding DNA: TGTGCCAGCCTAGCGGGAGGGCCTGCAGATACGCAGTATTTT.

The chain couples TRBV27 to TRBJ2-7; 12 positions agree with TRBD2. The germline gives CDR1 MNHEY, CDR2 SMNVEV (reference sequence). Unmatched junction bases numbered 5, after V lost 7 bases and J lost 1 base. This CDR3 has 15 residues. CDR3 protein: CASTSLAGGSYEQYF. The DNA of the CDR3 is TGTGCCAGCACATCACTAGCGGGAGGATCCTACGAGCAGTACTTC.

V gene TRBV5-1 combines with J gene TRBJ2-3; 8 nucleotides align to TRBD2. The CDR3 has 16 residues. The germline V gene encodes CDR1 SGHRS and CDR2 YFSETQ. The J segment lost 2 bases and the V segment lost 2 bases, leaving 7 bases of the junction unmatched. CDR3 amino acids: CASSLSLGRATDTQYF. As DNA, the CDR3 is TGCGCCAGCAGCTTAAGTCTCGGGAGGGCCACAGATACGCAGTATTTT.

This rearrangement joins TRBV4-1 to TRBJ2-2; D ambiguous. Germline-derived CDR1 and CDR2 are MGHRA and YSYEKL. This CDR3 contains 17 residues. V was shortened by 0 bases and J by 3 bases, with 14 bases between the two germline ends. CDR3 protein: CASSQDRSGGYTGELFF. The CDR3, as DNA: TGCGCCAGCAGCCAAGATCGCTCTGGCGGATACACCGGGGAGCTGTTTTTT.